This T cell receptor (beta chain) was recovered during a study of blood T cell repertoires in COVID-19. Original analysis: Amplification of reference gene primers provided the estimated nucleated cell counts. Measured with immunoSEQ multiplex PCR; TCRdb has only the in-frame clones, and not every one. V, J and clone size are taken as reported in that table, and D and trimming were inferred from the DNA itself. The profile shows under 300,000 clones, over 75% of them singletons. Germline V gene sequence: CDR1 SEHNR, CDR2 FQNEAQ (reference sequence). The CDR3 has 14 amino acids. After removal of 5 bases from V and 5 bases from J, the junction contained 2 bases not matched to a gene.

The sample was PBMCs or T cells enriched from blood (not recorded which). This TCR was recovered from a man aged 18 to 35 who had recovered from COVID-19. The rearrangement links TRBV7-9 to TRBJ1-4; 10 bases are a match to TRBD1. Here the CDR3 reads CASSAGQGNEKLFF. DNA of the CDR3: TGTGCCAGCAGCGCGGGACAGGGGAATGAAAAACTGTTTTTT.